These 25 T cell receptor beta chains originate from one sample sequenced in a study of blood T cell repertoires in COVID-19. The protocol was immunoSEQ multiplex PCR, while the TCRdb copy is restricted to in-frame clones and leaves out a portion. The sample yields about 130,000 clones, 88% seen once. Sequenced input: peripheral blood. All receptors come from a man aged 45-60 years with acute or convalescent COVID-19.

J is TRBJ1-2 and V is TRBV5-1, with no clear D. CDR1 is SGHRS and CDR2 is YFSETQ in the germline V gene. Trimming stripped 0 bases from V and 11 bases from J, with 8 bases between. CDR3 size: 11 residues. CDR3 loop: CASSLAREYTF. In DNA form, the CDR3 reads TGCGCCAGCAGCTTGGCCCGGGAATACACCTTC. The full variable domain, rest sourced from reference TRBV5-1 and TRBJ1-2, is KAGVTQTPRYLIKTRGQQVTLSCSPISGHRSVSWYQQTPGQGLQFLFEYFSETQRNKGNFPGRFSGRQFSNSRSEMNVSTLELGDSALYLCASSLAREYTFGSGTRLTVV.

This clone was found once. The chain uses TRBV6-4 and TRBJ2-1; TRBD1 matches at 8 bases. Germline V CDR1 and CDR2: MRHNA, SNTAGT. There are 14 residues in the CDR3. The trim removed 6 bases at V and 7 bases at J, leaving 8 bases unmatched. CDR3 protein: CASSQDRAGNEQFF. The CDR3, as DNA: TGTGCCAGCAGCCAGGACAGGGCAGGGAATGAGCAGTTCTTC.

Only a few counts were recorded for this clone. In the same sample, other DNA sequences code for this CDR3. The V gene is TRBV18, the J gene TRBJ1-1; TRBD1 matches at 7 bases. The CDR3 length is 13 residues. After removal of 5 bases from V and 1 base from J, the junction contained 1 base not matched to a gene. CDR1 and CDR2 (germline): KGHSH, LQKENI. The CDR3 sequence: CASSGQANTEAFF. CDR3 in DNA: TGTGCCAGCTCAGGACAGGCGAACACTGAAGCTTTCTTT.

The chain is built from TRBV19 and TRBJ1-4, with D tentatively TRBD1 (5 bases). The CDR3 covers 15 residues. Germline V CDR1 and CDR2: LNHDA, SQIVND (reference sequence). V was shortened by 5 bases and J by 4 bases, with 14 bases between the two germline ends. CDR3 nucleotide sequence: TGTGCCAGTAGTGAGGAGGGGTACAGTAATGAAAAACTGTTTTTT. Translating it yields CASSEEGYSNEKLFF.

Points on this clone: The sample carries other DNA sequences with the same CDR3. The V gene is TRBV28, the J gene TRBJ1-1; D gene unclear. Trimming took 4 bases from V and 4 from J, leaving 7 bases between them. Germline lookup yields CDR1 MDHEN and CDR2 SYDVKM. This CDR3 is 12 amino acids long. In DNA form, the CDR3 reads TGTGCCAGCAGTTACGGTCCCACTGAAGCTTTCTTT. Protein product: CASSYGPTEAFF.

The chain carries TRBV11-1 and TRBJ1-1; 9 bases fit TRBD1. Germline V gene data show CDR1 as SGHAT and CDR2 as FQDESV (reference sequence). V lost 4 bases to trimming and J lost 5 bases; unmatched junction nucleotides: 11. The CDR3 contains 16 residues. This CDR3 reads CASSSKGQGWKTEAFF. The DNA for the CDR3 is TGTGCCAGCAGCTCCAAAGGACAGGGGTGGAAGACTGAAGCTTTCTTT.

CDR3 nucleotides: TGTGCCAGCAGCCCACTAATACAGGGAAACACTGAAGCTTTCTTT. It encodes CASSPLIQGNTEAFF. V gene TRBV6-5 combines with J gene TRBJ1-1, with D perhaps matching TRBD1 (6 bases). Trimming took off 6 bases at V and 2 bases at J, with 16 bases between the two ends. The CDR3 sequence is 15 residues long. Germline assignment: CDR1 MNHEY and CDR2 SVGAGI.

This clone turned up a few times. This sequence joins TRBV3-1 (or the pseudogene TRBV3-2) and TRBJ2-1; possibly TRBD2 for D (6 bases). Trimming left V 0 bases short and J 8 bases short, with 8 bases between. The CDR3 is made up of 13 amino acids. The germline V gene encodes CDR1 LGHDT and CDR2 YNNKEL (reference sequence). The CDR3 loop is CASSQDLAYEQFF. The CDR3 DNA sequence: TGTGCCAGCAGCCAAGATCTAGCGTATGAGCAGTTCTTC.

For the CDR3, the DNA is TGTGCCAGCAGCTTAGCCGGGGCTGAAGCTTTCTTT. It specifies CASSLAGAEAFF. The chain combines TRBV11-1 with TRBJ1-1, with D hard to call. There are 12 residues in the CDR3. Trimming left V 0 bases short and J 6 bases short, with 5 bases between. Germline loops: CDR1 SGHAT, CDR2 FQDESV (reference sequence).

This chain joins TRBV30 and TRBJ1-1; D possibly corresponds to TRBD1 (5 bases). Looked up from germline, CDR1 is GTSNPN and CDR2 is SVGIG (reference sequence). Trimming removed 1 base from V and 5 bases from J, with 11 bases in between. This CDR3 contains 13 residues. The CDR3 is CAWSAQGVTEAFF. CDR3 nucleotides: TGTGCCTGGAGTGCGCAGGGTGTTACTGAAGCTTTCTTT. The full variable domain, its missing parts supplied by reference TRBV30 and TRBJ1-1, is SQTIHQWPATLVQPVGSPLSLECTVEGTSNPNLYWYRQAAGRGLQLLFYSVGIGQISSEVPQNLSASRPQDRQFILSSKKLLLSDSGFYLCAWSAQGVTEAFFGQGTRLTVV.

The CDR3 sequence: CASTGPTNEKLFF. In DNA form, the CDR3 reads TGTGCCAGTACAGGGCCTACTAATGAAAAACTGTTTTTT. This sequence joins TRBV6-5 and TRBJ1-4; D perhaps matches TRBD1 (6 bases). The CDR3 is made up of 13 amino acids. Per germline, CDR1 MNHEY and CDR2 SVGAGI. The ends were cut back, 9 bases at V and 2 bases at J, with 10 bases in the middle.

The J gene is TRBJ1-4, the V gene TRBV5-1; D is perhaps TRBD1 (6 bases). V lost 4 bases to trimming and J lost 0 bases, with 16 bases between them. Germline values: CDR1 SGHRS, CDR2 YFSETQ. CDR3 size: 17 residues. The CDR3 loop is CASSKTGFPATNEKLFF. In DNA form, the CDR3 reads TGCGCCAGCAGCAAAACAGGGTTCCCGGCAACTAATGAAAAACTGTTTTTT.

The J gene is TRBJ2-4, the V gene TRBV19; TRBD1 matches 7 bases. Per the germline V gene, CDR1 is LNHDA and CDR2 is SQIVND (reference sequence). This CDR3 is 15 amino acids long. With 6 bases clipped from V and 9 bases from J, the junction kept 14 bases outside the gene matches. Here the CDR3 reads CASRGETGRQGIQYF. The DNA for the CDR3 is TGTGCCAGTAGGGGTGAGACAGGGCGCCAGGGCATTCAGTACTTC.

This sequence joins TRBV28 and TRBJ2-7; D perhaps matches TRBD2 (6 bases). The CDR3 has 13 amino acids. With 3 bases removed from V and 7 bases from J, the gap between germline ends came to 13 bases. Germline V CDR1 and CDR2: MDHEN, SYDVKM. CDR3 residues: CASSLGGSREQYF. The CDR3 bases are TGTGCCAGCAGTTTGGGGGGATCGAGGGAGCAGTACTTC.

The rearrangement joins TRBV24-1 to TRBJ2-3; no clear D. With 10 bases removed from V and 2 bases from J, the gap between germline ends came to 12 bases. Per the germline V gene, CDR1 is KGHDR and CDR2 is SFDVKD. This CDR3 is built from 13 residues. CDR3 loop: CATSRPYTDTQYF. CDR3 nucleotide sequence: TGTGCCACAAGCAGGCCTTACACAGATACGCAGTATTTT.

The genes are TRBV3-1 (or the pseudogene TRBV3-2) and TRBJ1-2; TRBD1 matches 10 bases. Germline lookup yields CDR1 LGHDT and CDR2 YNNKEL (reference sequence). The CDR3 covers 14 residues. The V gene end was trimmed by 6 bases and the J gene end by 4 bases; junction bases not matched to a gene: 5. The CDR3 protein is CASSRTGGSYGYTF. The CDR3 coding sequence is TGTGCCAGCAGTCGGACAGGGGGTTCCTATGGCTACACCTTC.

In the case of this clone: Its ends do not fully match the called genes, so a read error is possible. The chain couples TRBV9 to TRBJ2-3; maybe TRBD1 (5 bases). This CDR3 spans 12 amino acids. Germline V gene lookup returns CDR1 SGDLS and CDR2 YYNGEE. CDR3 amino acids: CASSADTGTQYF. The DNA for the CDR3 is TGTGCCAGCAGCGCAGACACAGGTACGCAGTATTTT. Using reference TRBV9 and TRBJ2-3 for the parts outside the CDR3, the full variable domain is DSGVTQTPKHLITATGQRVTLRCSPRSGDLSVYWYQQSLDQGLQFLIQYYNGEERAKGNILERFSAQQFPDLHSELNLSSLELGDSALYFCASSADTGTQYFGPGTRLTVL.

The rearrangement joins TRBV7-8 to TRBJ1-2; TRBD1 is a possible D gene (5 bases). Germline CDR1 is SGHVS and CDR2 is FQNEAQ. The CDR3 loop spans 14 amino acids. V gave up 4 bases and J gave up 7 bases, with 16 bases separating them. The CDR3 DNA reads TGTGCCAGCAGCTCCGTACAGGTAGCGGGTGGCTACACCTTC. Its translation is CASSSVQVAGGYTF.

The chain joins TRBV11-2 to TRBJ1-2; maybe TRBD1 (5 bases). Germline CDR1 SGHAT, CDR2 FQNNGV. Between the trimmed V and J ends, which lost 4 bases and 4 bases, there was a span of 10 bases. The CDR3 extends over 13 amino acids. The CDR3 region is CASSSGQSYGYTF. Here the CDR3 DNA reads TGTGCCAGCAGCTCCGGACAATCCTATGGCTACACCTTC.

The chain is built from TRBV9 and TRBJ2-3, with a possible D match to TRBD1 (6 bases). V shed 0 bases and J shed 4 bases, with 9 bases lying between them. Germline CDR1 is SGDLS and CDR2 is YYNGEE. This CDR3 contains 14 residues. CDR3 sequence reads: CASSVEGEADTQYF. DNA of the CDR3: TGTGCCAGCAGCGTAGAGGGGGAAGCAGATACGCAGTATTTT.

The chain has TRBV27 and TRBJ2-1; the D gene is possibly TRBD2 (6 bases). V lost 2 bases to trimming and J lost 6 bases, with 8 bases between them. This CDR3 contains 13 residues. Germline CDR1 and CDR2: MNHEY and SMNVEV (reference sequence). CDR3 bases: TGTGCCAGCAGTTTACGGAGGGGCAATGAGCAGTTCTTC. This encodes CASSLRRGNEQFF.

The rearrangement uses TRBV29-1 and TRBJ2-2; D may be TRBD1 (6 bases). The CDR3 covers 13 residues. Germline values: CDR1 SQVTM, CDR2 ANQGSEA. V lost 5 bases to trimming and J lost 9 bases, with 16 bases between them. Here the CDR3 reads CSVSRDTARELFF. The CDR3 DNA is TGCAGCGTTTCCCGGGACACTGCAAGGGAGCTGTTTTTT.

The J gene is TRBJ2-1, the V gene TRBV9, with D possibly being TRBD2 (6 bases). There are 13 residues in the CDR3. The germline V gene has CDR1 SGDLS and CDR2 YYNGEE. V was trimmed by 2 bases and J by 10 bases, leaving 13 bases between them. The CDR3 coding sequence is TGTGCCAGCAGCGTCGGAGGGGTGAGCGAGCAGTTCTTC. It codes for CASSVGGVSEQFF. Filled out from reference TRBV9 and TRBJ2-1, the complete variable domain reads DSGVTQTPKHLITATGQRVTLRCSPRSGDLSVYWYQQSLDQGLQFLIQYYNGEERAKGNILERFSAQQFPDLHSELNLSSLELGDSALYFCASSVGGVSEQFFGPGTRLTVL.

This chain uses TRBV15 with TRBJ2-7, with a weak D call TRBD1 (6 bases). Germline V gene sequence: CDR1 LNHNV, CDR2 YYDKDF (reference sequence). The CDR3 is 16 amino acids. With 6 bases removed from V and 5 bases from J, the gap between germline ends came to 23 bases. DNA for the CDR3: TGTGCCACCAGTCAAATCACAGGGAAAGCCCTAAACGAGCAGTACTTC. This gives the protein CATSQITGKALNEQYF.

For the CDR3, the DNA is TGTGCCAGCAGGGGTATCCGGGGAAACAGGGGCTCCTACGAGCAGTACTTC. Translation: CASRGIRGNRGSYEQYF. The rearrangement links TRBV11-2 to TRBJ2-7; 7 positions match TRBD1. The CDR3 has 17 amino acids. V lost 6 bases and J lost 0; bases outside the gene matches: 14. The germline V gene has CDR1 SGHAT and CDR2 FQNNGV.